This TCR beta chain came from a study of cytomegalovirus exposure and HLA in healthy donors. The PCR had 60 Vbeta and 13 Jbeta primers. The table came from immunoSEQ multiplex PCR; TCRdb's copy has only in-frame clones and leaves some out. The listing contains approximately 120,000 clones. A note on this clone: Its antigen is still unknown. Additional DNA sequences in this sample encode the identical CDR3.

Study-wide findings and caveats: TCR beta V- and J-gene trimming, according to a later analysis, was linked to a missense DCLRE1C variant. Specificity of a few CMV-associated chains for CMV antigens was verified in vitro. When a later analysis compared HLA-associated TCR beta chains with equally common others, the HLA-associated chains turned out to be more clonally expanded and to have lower generation probabilities.

Germline CDR1 reads MNHNS; CDR2 reads SASEGT. The V segment lost 2 bases and the J segment 4 bases; nucleotides outside the gene matches: 2. The CDR3 consists of 16 residues. Input material: PBMCs. The TCR comes from a man between 40 and 49 years old in good health and CMV-seronegative. This chain links TRBV6-1 with TRBJ2-3, with 14 nucleotides matching TRBD2. CDR3 sequence reads: CASSEPGLAGADTQYF. The DNA of the CDR3 is TGTGCCAGCAGTGAACCGGGACTAGCGGGAGCAGATACGCAGTATTTT.